This T cell receptor (beta chain) was retrieved from a study of vaccination and CD4 T cells after COVID-19. The Oncomine TCR Beta short-read assay sequenced DNA from cultured CD4+ T cells. TCRdb itself ran the PCR reads through MiXCR, one entry per CDR3 protein. The sample has thousands of distinct CDR3 sequences, 35% to 40% seen once. As for treatment: roughly 10-day PBMC culture with coronavirus spike peptide pools or control peptides (ViraFEST assay). Researchers collected the unexposed donor's CD4+ T cells before the COVID-19 pandemic (2011-2018). CDR1 and CDR2 from the germline V gene are SNHLY and FYNNEI. Trimming left V 7 bases short and J 0 bases short, with 15 bases between. CDR3 length: 15 residues. Notes on this clonotype: Antigen unknown.

Input material: CD4+ T cells from blood, cultured in vitro. This chain joins TRBV2 and TRBJ1-1, with D uncertain. The sequence was collected from a human donor in good health. CDR3 nucleotides: TGTGCCAGCACCCTTGCCGGTCGGCTGAACACTGAAGCTTTCTTT. Translation gives CASTLAGRLNTEAFF.